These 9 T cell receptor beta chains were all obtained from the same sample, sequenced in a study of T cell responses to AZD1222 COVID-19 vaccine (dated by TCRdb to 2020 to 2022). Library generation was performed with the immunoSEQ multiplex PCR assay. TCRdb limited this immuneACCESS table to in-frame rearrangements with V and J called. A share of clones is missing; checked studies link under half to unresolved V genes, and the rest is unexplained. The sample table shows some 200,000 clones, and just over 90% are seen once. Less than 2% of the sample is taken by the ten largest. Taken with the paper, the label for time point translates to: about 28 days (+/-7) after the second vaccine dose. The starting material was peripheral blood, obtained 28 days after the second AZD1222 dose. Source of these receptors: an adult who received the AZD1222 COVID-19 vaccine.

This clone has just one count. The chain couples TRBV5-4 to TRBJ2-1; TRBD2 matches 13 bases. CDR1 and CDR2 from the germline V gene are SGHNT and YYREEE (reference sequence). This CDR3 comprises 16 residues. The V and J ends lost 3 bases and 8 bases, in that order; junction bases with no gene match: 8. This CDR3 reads CASSSLAGGFLYEQFF. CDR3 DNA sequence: TGTGCCAGCAGCTCACTAGCGGGGGGGTTCTTATATGAGCAGTTCTTC.

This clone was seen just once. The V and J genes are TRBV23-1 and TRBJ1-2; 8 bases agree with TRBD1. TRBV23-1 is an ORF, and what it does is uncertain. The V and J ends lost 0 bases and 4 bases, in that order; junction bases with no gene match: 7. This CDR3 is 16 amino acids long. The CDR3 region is CASSQSIPGQVYGYTF. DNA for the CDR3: TGCGCCAGCAGTCAATCTATCCCGGGACAGGTCTATGGCTACACCTTC.

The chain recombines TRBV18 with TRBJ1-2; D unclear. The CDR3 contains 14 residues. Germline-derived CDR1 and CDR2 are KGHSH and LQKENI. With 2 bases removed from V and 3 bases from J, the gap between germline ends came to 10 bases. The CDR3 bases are TGTGCCAGCTCACCAGTGAACGGTGACTATGGCTACACCTTC. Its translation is CASSPVNGDYGYTF.

The CDR3 region is CAWSRASGATDTQYF. The CDR3 DNA follows: TGTGCCTGGAGTAGGGCCAGCGGAGCCACAGATACGCAGTATTTT. V is TRBV30 and J is TRBJ2-3; tentative D call: TRBD2 (5 bases). CDR1 and CDR2 from the germline V gene are GTSNPN and SVGIG (reference sequence). The CDR3 consists of 15 residues. Trimming removed 2 bases from V and 2 bases from J, with 14 bases in between.

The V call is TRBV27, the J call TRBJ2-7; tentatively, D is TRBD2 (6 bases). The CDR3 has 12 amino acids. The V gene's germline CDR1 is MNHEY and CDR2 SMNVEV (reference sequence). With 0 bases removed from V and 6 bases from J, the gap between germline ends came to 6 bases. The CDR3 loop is CASSLSGGEQYF. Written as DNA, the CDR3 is TGTGCCAGCAGTTTATCGGGGGGCGAGCAGTACTTC.

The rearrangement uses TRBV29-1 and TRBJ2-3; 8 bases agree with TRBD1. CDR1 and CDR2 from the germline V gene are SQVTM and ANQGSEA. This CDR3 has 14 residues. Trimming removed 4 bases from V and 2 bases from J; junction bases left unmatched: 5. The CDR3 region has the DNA TGCAGCGTTGCCGGACAGGGAGACACAGATACGCAGTATTTT. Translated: CSVAGQGDTDTQYF.

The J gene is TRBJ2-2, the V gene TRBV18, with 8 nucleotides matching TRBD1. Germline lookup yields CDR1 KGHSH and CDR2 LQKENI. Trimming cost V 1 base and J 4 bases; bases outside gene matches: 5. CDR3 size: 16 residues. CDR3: CASSPRTGPGTGELFF. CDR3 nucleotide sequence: TGTGCCAGCTCACCACGGACAGGGCCCGGCACCGGGGAGCTGTTTTTT.

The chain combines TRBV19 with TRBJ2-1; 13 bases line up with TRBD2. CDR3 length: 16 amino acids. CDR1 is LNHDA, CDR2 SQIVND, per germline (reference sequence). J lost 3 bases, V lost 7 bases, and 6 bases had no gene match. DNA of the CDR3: TGTGCCAGTATTAACCGGACTAGCGGGAGCTACAATGAGCAGTTCTTC. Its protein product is CASINRTSGSYNEQFF.

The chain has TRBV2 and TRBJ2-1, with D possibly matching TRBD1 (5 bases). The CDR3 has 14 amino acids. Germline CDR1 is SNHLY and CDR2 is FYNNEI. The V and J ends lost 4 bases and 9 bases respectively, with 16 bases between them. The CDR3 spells CASSGVRAGGEQFF. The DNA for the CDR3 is TGTGCCAGCAGTGGAGTCAGGGCAGGCGGTGAGCAGTTCTTC.